The source of this TCR beta chain is a study of glioma-infiltrating T cells. The CDR3 covers 13 residues. CDR1 and CDR2 (germline): MNHEY, SVGEGT. V gave up 6 bases and J gave up 5 bases; unmatched junction bases: 4. TCR alpha and beta CDR3 regions were amplified from RNA using iRepertoire nested multiplex PCR. Tissue mRNA or PBMC total RNA, roughly 100-400 ng, went into one-step reverse transcription and amplification. MiXCR, run by TCRdb on the multiplex PCR reads, gives a single entry per CDR3 protein. The sample comprises over 100,000 distinct CDR3 sequences, about 25% of which are singletons, and roughly 37% rests with the top ten.

Sequenced sample: glioma tissue, nonneoplastic brain tissue, or PBMCs (not recorded which). The source is a human donor with low-grade glioma or glioblastoma, undergoing nonglioma brain surgery, or in good health (not recorded which). The chain combines TRBV6-2 or TRBV6-3 with TRBJ1-2; 9 bases are shared with TRBD1. CDR3 in DNA: TGTGCCAGCAGGAAACAGGGGGCATATGGCTACACCTTC. Its protein product is CASRKQGAYGYTF.